The 14 T cell receptor beta chains given below trace back to one sample, sequenced in a study of OX40 agonist ivuxolimab in advanced cancers. TCRdb's table, derived via immunoSEQ multiplex PCR, lists solely in-frame clones and lacks some. Seen here are 90,000 or so clones, under 95% observed once, and the top ten hold 3.4%. Sample: CD4+ or CD8+ T cells sorted from blood, taken in a trial of the OX40 agonist ivuxolimab. Receptor source: an adult with an advanced solid tumor such as melanoma, head and neck, liver or kidney cancer.

The genes are TRBV15 and TRBJ1-4; D remains ambiguous. Germline V gene lookup returns CDR1 LNHNV and CDR2 YYDKDF (reference sequence). This CDR3 spans 15 amino acids. V was clipped by 3 bases and J by 5 bases, with 13 bases between them. The DNA for the CDR3 is TGTGCCACCAGCAGCATCAGAGCACCGAATGAAAAACTGTTTTTT. It is translated as CATSSIRAPNEKLFF.

The V call is TRBV9, the J call TRBJ2-7; 9 bases agree with TRBD1. The CDR3 is 14 amino acids. The trim removed 0 bases at V and 2 bases at J, leaving 0 bases unmatched. The germline gives CDR1 SGDLS, CDR2 YYNGEE. CDR3 loop: CASSVGDRAYEQYF. For the CDR3, the DNA is TGTGCCAGCAGCGTAGGGGACAGGGCCTACGAGCAGTACTTC.

The rearrangement uses TRBV7-2 and TRBJ2-5; 7 bases are shared with TRBD2. The CDR3 sequence is 15 residues long. Trimming removed 4 bases from V and 2 bases from J; junction bases left unmatched: 7. Germline V gives CDR1 SGHTA, CDR2 FQGNSA. The CDR3 DNA is TGTGCCAGCAGCTCCCGGGACGGGGGGCAAGAGACCCAGTACTTC. Amino acid sequence: CASSSRDGGQETQYF. Complete variable domain (other parts from reference TRBV7-2 and TRBJ2-5): GAGVSQSPSNKVTEKGKDVELRCDPISGHTALYWYRQSLGQGLEFLIYFQGNSAPDKSGLPSDRFSAERTGGSVSTLTIQRTQQEDSAVYLCASSSRDGGQETQYFGPGTRLLVL.

V gene TRBV11-2 combines with J gene TRBJ2-1; D unresolved. Between the trimmed V and J ends, which lost 4 bases and 3 bases, there was a span of 13 bases. Germline lookup yields CDR1 SGHAT and CDR2 FQNNGV. The CDR3 contains 15 residues. The CDR3 region is CASSSSRLYYNEQFF. The CDR3 region has the DNA TGTGCCAGCAGCTCCTCGCGACTCTACTACAATGAGCAGTTCTTC.

This chain uses TRBV29-1 with TRBJ1-3; D remains ambiguous. Germline assignment: CDR1 SQVTM and CDR2 ANQGSEA. Deletions cut 7 bases from V and 0 bases from J, with 10 bases between. The CDR3 covers 13 residues. CDR3 loop: CSALSPSGNTIYF. CDR3 sequence (DNA): TGCAGCGCCCTTTCCCCCTCTGGAAACACCATATATTTT.

The gene calls are TRBV9 and TRBJ2-7; TRBD1 matches 7 bases. Per germline, CDR1 SGDLS and CDR2 YYNGEE. CDR3 length: 13 amino acids. J was trimmed by 2 bases and V by 3 bases; bases with no gene match: 2. The CDR3 sequence: CASSGDRAYEQYF. The CDR3 DNA reads TGTGCCAGCAGCGGGGACAGAGCCTACGAGCAGTACTTC.

The chain combines TRBV7-8 with TRBJ2-1, with 9 bases matching TRBD1. The trim removed 2 bases at V and 1 base at J, leaving 6 bases unmatched. The CDR3 loop spans 17 amino acids. The germline V gene has CDR1 SGHVS and CDR2 FQNEAQ. CDR3 nucleotide sequence: TGTGCCAGCAGCTTACCGACAGGGGGGCTATCCTACAATGAGCAGTTCTTC. Protein product: CASSLPTGGLSYNEQFF.

The V and J genes are TRBV10-3 and TRBJ1-2, with a weak D call TRBD1 (5 bases). V shed 0 bases and J shed 8 bases, with 13 bases lying between them. This CDR3 has 14 residues. Germline assignment: CDR1 ENHRY and CDR2 SYGVKD. The CDR3 loop reads CAISESGGGQGYTF. In nucleotides, the CDR3 is TGTGCCATCAGTGAGTCTGGGGGAGGTCAAGGCTACACCTTC.

This clone was detected only a few times. V usage is TRBV27 and J usage is TRBJ1-2; 8 bases agree with TRBD1. Germline CDR1 is MNHEY and CDR2 is SMNVEV (reference sequence). The J segment lost 8 bases and the V segment lost 5 bases, leaving 10 bases of the junction unmatched. CDR3 length: 14 amino acids. CDR3 DNA: TGTGCCAGCAGTGCAACTGCAGGGGGCGGGGGCTACACCTTC. Translated: CASSATAGGGGYTF.

In DNA, the CDR3 is TGTGCCAGCAGTTACTCTCAGGGGAGGAACGAGCAGTACTTC. Encoded protein: CASSYSQGRNEQYF. This chain links TRBV6-5 with TRBJ2-7; tentatively, D is TRBD1 or TRBD2 (6 bases each). CDR3 size: 14 residues. V was cut by 0 bases and J by 5 bases, with 11 bases left in between. CDR1 is MNHEY, CDR2 SVGAGI, per germline.

The chain employs TRBV27 and TRBJ2-2; 13 positions match TRBD2. Germline V gene lookup returns CDR1 MNHEY and CDR2 SMNVEV (reference sequence). CDR3 length equals 17 residues. The junction had 8 bases not matched to a gene; V was cut back by 7 bases and J by 3 bases. DNA for the CDR3: TGTGCCAGCACCCGGACTAGCGGGAGAGTGGACACCGGGGAGCTGTTTTTT. Protein: CASTRTSGRVDTGELFF.

The chain carries TRBV6-1 and TRBJ2-7; D is ambiguous. The length of the CDR3 is 14 residues. Per the germline V gene, CDR1 is MNHNS and CDR2 is SASEGT. Trimming stripped 1 base from V and 0 bases from J, with 7 bases between. In DNA, the CDR3 is TGTGCCAGCAGTGAAGTCGATAGCTCCTACGAGCAGTACTTC. As protein: CASSEVDSSYEQYF.

This chain joins TRBV9 and TRBJ1-1, with D possibly TRBD1 on 5 matching bases. Germline values: CDR1 SGDLS, CDR2 YYNGEE. V was clipped by 1 base and J by 5 bases, with 6 bases between them. The CDR3 totals 12 residues. The CDR3 nucleotides read TGTGCCAGCAGCGTATCAGGGACTGAAGCTTTCTTT. The encoded protein is CASSVSGTEAFF.

V and J are TRBV19 and TRBJ2-1; D gene unclear. Trimming shortened V by 1 base and J by 7 bases, and 5 bases separated the two germline ends. Germline V CDR1 and CDR2: LNHDA, SQIVND (reference sequence). CDR3 length equals 12 residues. The CDR3 region has the DNA TGTGCCAGTAGTATAGGGTGGAATGAGCAGTTCTTC. It codes for CASSIGWNEQFF.